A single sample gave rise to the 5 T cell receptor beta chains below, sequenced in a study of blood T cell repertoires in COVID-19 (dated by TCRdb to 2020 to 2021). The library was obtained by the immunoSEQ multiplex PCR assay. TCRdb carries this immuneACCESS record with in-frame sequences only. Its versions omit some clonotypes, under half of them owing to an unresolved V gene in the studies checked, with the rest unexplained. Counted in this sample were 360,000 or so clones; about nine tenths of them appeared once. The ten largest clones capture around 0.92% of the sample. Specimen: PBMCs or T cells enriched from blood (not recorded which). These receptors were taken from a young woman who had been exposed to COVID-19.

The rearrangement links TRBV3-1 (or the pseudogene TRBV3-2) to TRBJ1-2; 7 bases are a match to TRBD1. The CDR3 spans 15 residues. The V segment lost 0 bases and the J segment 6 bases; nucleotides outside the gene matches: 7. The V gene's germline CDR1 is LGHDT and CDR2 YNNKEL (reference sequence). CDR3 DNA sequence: TGTGCCAGCAGCCAAGATCACCAGGGGGGCGATGGCTACACCTTC. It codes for CASSQDHQGGDGYTF.

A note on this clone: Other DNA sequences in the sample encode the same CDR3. CDR3 residues: CASSVAGTGELFF. The CDR3 DNA is TGTGCCAGCAGCGTAGCAGGGACCGGGGAGCTGTTTTTT. The chain combines TRBV9 with TRBJ2-2, with D tentatively TRBD1 (5 bases). Trimming shortened V by 0 bases and J by 5 bases, and 5 bases separated the two germline ends. Per the germline V gene, CDR1 is SGDLS and CDR2 is YYNGEE. This CDR3 region has 13 residues.

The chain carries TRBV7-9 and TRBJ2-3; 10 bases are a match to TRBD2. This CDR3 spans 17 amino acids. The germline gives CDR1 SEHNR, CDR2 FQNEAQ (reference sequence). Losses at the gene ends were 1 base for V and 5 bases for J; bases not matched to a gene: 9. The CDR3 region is CASSLDLGLAVRDTQYF. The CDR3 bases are TGTGCCAGCAGCTTAGACCTTGGACTAGCGGTAAGAGATACGCAGTATTTT. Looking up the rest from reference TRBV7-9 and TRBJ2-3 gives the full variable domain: DTGVSQNPRHKITKRGQNVTFRCDPISEHNRLYWYRQTLGQGPEFLTYFQNEAQLEKSRLLSDRFSAERPKGSFSTLEIQRTEQGDSAMYLCASSLDLGLAVRDTQYFGPGTRLTVL.

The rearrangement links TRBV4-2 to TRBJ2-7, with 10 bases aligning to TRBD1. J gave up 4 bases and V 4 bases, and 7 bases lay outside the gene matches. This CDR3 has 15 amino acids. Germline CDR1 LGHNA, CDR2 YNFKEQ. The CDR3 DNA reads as TGTGCCAGCAGCCCGCGGGGGACAGGGGCATACGAGCAGTACTTC. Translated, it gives CASSPRGTGAYEQYF.

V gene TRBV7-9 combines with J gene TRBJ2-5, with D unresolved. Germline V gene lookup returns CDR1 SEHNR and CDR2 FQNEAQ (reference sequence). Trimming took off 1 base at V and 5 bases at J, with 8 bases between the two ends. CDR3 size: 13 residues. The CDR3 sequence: CASSLDFVETQYF. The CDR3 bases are TGTGCCAGCAGCTTAGACTTCGTCGAGACCCAGTACTTC. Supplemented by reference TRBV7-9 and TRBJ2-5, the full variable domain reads DTGVSQNPRHKITKRGQNVTFRCDPISEHNRLYWYRQTLGQGPEFLTYFQNEAQLEKSRLLSDRFSAERPKGSFSTLEIQRTEQGDSAMYLCASSLDFVETQYFGPGTRLLVL.